The entry below gives a single T cell receptor beta chain sequence along with its context. This specimen belongs to a study of blood T cell repertoires in COVID-19. The germline V gene encodes CDR1 SGHRS and CDR2 YFSETQ. This CDR3 spans 15 amino acids. Trimming stripped 4 bases from V and 0 bases from J, with 11 bases between. Only in-frame clones appear in the TCRdb table, and some are missing; sequencing was by immunoSEQ multiplex PCR. The sample has some 160,000 clones, under 95% seen once; the top ten hold around 5.1%. The V and J genes are TRBV5-1 and TRBJ1-3; a possible D gene is TRBD1 (5 bases). Sequencing was performed on peripheral blood. This sequence originates from a man younger than 30 with COVID-19, enrolled during active disease. Here the CDR3 reads CASSPTALSGNTIYF. The CDR3 DNA is TGCGCCAGCAGCCCGACAGCGCTCTCTGGAAACACCATATATTTT.